A single sample is the source of the 18 T cell receptor beta chains below, sequenced in a study of T cells in Graves' hyperthyroidism and ophthalmopathy. There were TCR beta CDR3 regions amplified from RNA transcripts. An initial round of RT-PCR targeting the TCR CDR3 relied on the HTBI primer set. TCRdb analysed the multiplex PCR reads with MiXCR anew, one entry per CDR3 protein. This table holds hundreds of thousands of distinct CDR3 sequences, approximately 25% found once. Sequenced: blood. These receptors were obtained from a woman aged 25 to 39 with Graves' ophthalmopathy.

This clonotype occurred many times. The chain is built from TRBV29-1 and TRBJ2-5, with D perhaps matching TRBD1 (6 bases). V was shortened by 1 base and J by 3 bases, with 9 bases between the two germline ends. The CDR3 runs to 13 residues. Germline-derived CDR1 and CDR2 are SQVTM and ANQGSEA. CDR3 nucleotide sequence: TGCAGCGTTGAAGTCCACAGGGAAGAGACCCAGTACTTC. This gives the protein CSVEVHREETQYF.

The chain employs TRBV30 and TRBJ1-6; tentative D call: TRBD1 (5 bases). Germline lookup yields CDR1 GTSNPN and CDR2 SVGIG (reference sequence). The V and J ends lost 5 bases and 6 bases respectively, with 11 bases between them. This CDR3 has 13 amino acids. The CDR3: CAWGEQANSPLHF. CDR3 nucleotides: TGTGCCTGGGGGGAACAGGCTAATTCACCCCTCCACTTT.

In this sample, this clonotype turned up a few times. The rearrangement uses TRBV6-1 and TRBJ1-1, with D perhaps TRBD1 (5 bases). The V end lost 1 base, the J end lost 7 bases, and 13 bases lay between the germline ends. CDR1 and CDR2 from the germline V gene are MNHNS and SASEGT. The CDR3 has 14 residues. In nucleotides, the CDR3 is TGTGCCAGCAGTGAAGACGGGGGGGGAAGTGAAGCTTTCTTT. This gives the protein CASSEDGGGSEAFF.

The chain carries TRBV18 and TRBJ1-1; D possibly corresponds to TRBD1 (5 bases). CDR1 and CDR2 from the germline V gene are KGHSH and LQKENI. V was pared by 3 bases and J by 2 bases, with 10 bases between. The CDR3 extends over 14 amino acids. CDR3 residues: CASSPYTGNTEAFF. The CDR3 DNA reads as TGTGCCAGCTCACCGTATACAGGAAACACTGAAGCTTTCTTT.

In its sample, this clonotype was seen a few times. The J gene is TRBJ1-1, the V gene TRBV12-3 or TRBV12-4; 7 nucleotides line up with TRBD1. After removal of 6 bases from V and 2 bases from J, the junction contained 9 bases not matched to a gene. The CDR3 covers 15 residues. CDR3 residues: CASRPSGTANTEAFF. The CDR3, as DNA: TGTGCCAGCAGACCATCCGGGACAGCTAACACTGAAGCTTTCTTT.

The rearrangement uses TRBV12-3 or TRBV12-4 and TRBJ1-1, with 7 bases matching TRBD1. The V segment lost 4 bases and the J segment 4 bases; nucleotides outside the gene matches: 12. The CDR3 length is 16 residues. The DNA for the CDR3 is TGTGCCAGCAGTTCCGGACCAGGGGGGGTGGGCACTGAAGCTTTCTTT. Its translation: CASSSGPGGVGTEAFF.

This clonotype was detected many times. The chain has TRBV27 and TRBJ1-2; TRBD1 might be the D (6 bases). CDR3 length: 15 residues. The germline V gene encodes CDR1 MNHEY and CDR2 SMNVEV (reference sequence). Trimming removed 5 bases at V and 4 bases at J, with 17 bases between. The DNA for the CDR3 is TGTGCCAGCAGTCCGACACAGGGTCTAGGCTATGGCTACACCTTC. Translation gives CASSPTQGLGYGYTF.

V is TRBV10-3 and J is TRBJ2-2; 10 bases align to TRBD1. Germline lookup yields CDR1 ENHRY and CDR2 SYGVKD. Trimming took 6 bases from V and 4 from J; bases not matched to a gene: 5. CDR3 length: 15 residues. The CDR3 DNA reads as TGTGCCATCAGCGCGGGACAGGGGATCACCGGGGAGCTGTTTTTT. Amino acids: CAISAGQGITGELFF.

V is TRBV4-3 and J is TRBJ1-1, with 10 bases matching TRBD1. The CDR3 is made up of 16 amino acids. V lost 6 bases and J lost 3; bases outside the gene matches: 10. Germline-derived CDR1 and CDR2 are LGHNA and YSLEER. The CDR3 loop reads CASSRDRGLLDTEAFF. The CDR3 bases are TGCGCCAGCAGTCGGGACAGGGGTTTGTTGGACACTGAAGCTTTCTTT.

This CDR3 reads CASSYSGGVQPQHF. Written as DNA, the CDR3 is TGTGCCAGCAGTTACTCGGGGGGGGTGCAGCCCCAGCATTTT. The rearrangement joins TRBV6-5 to TRBJ1-5, with D possibly matching TRBD1 (5 bases). Germline CDR1 and CDR2: MNHEY and SVGAGI. V was trimmed by 0 bases and J by 7 bases, leaving 10 bases between them. This CDR3 spans 14 amino acids.

This clonotype was counted at least ten times. The chain employs TRBV7-9 and TRBJ2-7; 7 positions match TRBD2. With 7 bases clipped from V and 7 bases from J, the junction kept 10 bases outside the gene matches. CDR3 size: 13 residues. CDR1 SEHNR and CDR2 FQNEAQ come from the germline V gene (reference sequence). The CDR3 sequence: CASTSLGGGEQYF. The CDR3 DNA sequence: TGTGCCAGCACCTCACTTGGGGGGGGTGAGCAGTACTTC.

The sample holds many counts of this clonotype. The rearrangement uses TRBV12-3 or TRBV12-4 and TRBJ2-5; D call uncertain. CDR3 length: 13 residues. Trimming took 3 bases from V and 1 from J, leaving 6 bases between them. This CDR3 is CASSFNTQETQYF. The CDR3 DNA is TGTGCCAGCAGTTTTAATACCCAAGAGACCCAGTACTTC.

This clonotype has a count of ten or more. The genes are TRBV27 and TRBJ2-7; a weak D match, TRBD1 (6 bases). Looked up from germline, CDR1 is MNHEY and CDR2 is SMNVEV (reference sequence). CDR3 length equals 14 residues. Trimming removed 5 bases from V and 0 bases from J, with 11 bases in between. The CDR3 region has the DNA TGTGCCAGCAGTAAGGGGGTTAGCTCCTACGAGCAGTACTTC. Residues: CASSKGVSSYEQYF.

This clonotype appeared many times. The rearrangement links TRBV12-3 or TRBV12-4 to TRBJ1-2, with 8 bases that match TRBD1. This CDR3 region has 13 residues. V dropped 3 bases and J dropped 8; count of bases not matched to a gene: 5. The CDR3 is CASSFRQGRGYTF. The CDR3 DNA reads TGTGCCAGCAGTTTTCGACAGGGGCGCGGCTACACCTTC.

This clonotype appeared many times. The gene calls are TRBV29-1 and TRBJ2-7; D possibly uses TRBD1 or TRBD2 (5 bases each). Germline V lookup: CDR1 SQVTM, CDR2 ANQGSEA. CDR3 length: 13 amino acids. V was cut by 8 bases and J by 4 bases, with 18 bases left in between. The CDR3 protein is CSYGTGTTYEQYF. Written as DNA, the CDR3 is TGCAGCTATGGTACCGGGACGACTTACGAGCAGTACTTC.

Concerning this clonotype itself: A much larger clone sits a single nucleotide away, making a read error possible. The J gene is TRBJ2-7, the V gene TRBV7-4, with 9 nucleotides matching TRBD1. The CDR3 extends over 15 amino acids. Germline V gives CDR1 SGHVT, CDR2 SQSDAQ. Trimming removed 2 bases from V and 3 bases from J; junction bases left unmatched: 5. As DNA, the CDR3 is TGTGCCAGCAGCTTATACAGGGGGCGTTTCTACGAGCAGTACTTC. Protein: CASSLYRGRFYEQYF.

In its sample, this clonotype was seen many times. V usage is TRBV28 and J usage is TRBJ1-1; no reliable D call. CDR3 length: 14 residues. V lost 5 bases and J 8 bases, leaving 18 bases between the germline ends. Germline CDR1 and CDR2: MDHEN and SYDVKM. The CDR3 loop reads CASSPEWAILEAFF. The DNA of the CDR3 is TGTGCCAGCAGTCCGGAATGGGCCATCCTCGAAGCTTTCTTT.

This clonotype was seen ten or more times. The chain combines TRBV18 with TRBJ1-5; possible D gene TRBD1, 6 bases. V was pared by 8 bases and J by 2 bases, with 16 bases between. Germline V CDR1 and CDR2: KGHSH, LQKENI. The CDR3 loop spans 15 amino acids. This CDR3 is CASPYGGHGNQPQHF. The DNA of the CDR3 is TGTGCCAGCCCCTATGGGGGGCATGGCAATCAGCCCCAGCATTTT.